This record concerns one T cell receptor beta chain sequence. What it recognizes is unknown. RNA transcripts gave rise to amplified TCR beta CDR3 regions. HTBI primers were employed in a first-round RT-PCR of the TCR CDR3. Using its own MiXCR run on the multiplex PCR reads, TCRdb lists one record per CDR3 protein. The sample shows hundreds of thousands of distinct CDR3 sequences, around a quarter of them seen only once. The data derive from a study of T cells in Graves' hyperthyroidism and ophthalmopathy. Across the whole study: Peripheral blood was acquired at first diagnosis, ahead of any therapy whatsoever. Study outcomes and limitations: Stable hyperthyroidism was separated from ophthalmopathy by a model based on 13 V-J features.

The CDR3 has 14 amino acids. Trimming left V 0 bases short and J 3 bases short, with 8 bases between. CDR1 and CDR2 (germline): MNHEY, SVGAGI. Uncontrolled infections, other autoimmune diseases, pregnancy or lactation led to exclusion of patients. The chain is built from TRBV6-5 and TRBJ1-1; D is undetermined. The TCR comes from a woman in her twenties or thirties with Graves' ophthalmopathy. Sequencing was performed on blood. The CDR3 loop reads CASSYSDGDTEAFF. DNA for the CDR3: TGTGCCAGCAGTTACTCGGACGGGGACACTGAAGCTTTCTTT.